These T cell receptor beta chains were read from a single sample in a study of ipilimumab plus nivolumab after autologous stem cell transplantation. This table comes from immunoSEQ multiplex PCR, and its TCRdb copy is limited to in-frame clones, with some not included. The table shows about 10,000 clones, with approximately 74% occurring only once. The sample was PBMCs, taken in a trial of ipilimumab plus nivolumab as post-transplant consolidation. The source is a female donor with multiple myeloma. Each CDR3 is given with its conserved first and last residue. D genes are given only for firm matches. Size values are once, few and many counts, or a class for expanded clones, and some rows have none.

j_call: TRBJ1-2
clone_size: -
v_call: TRBV28
d_call: -
cdr3_nt: TGTGCCAGCAGTTTGGAAACCGGTGGCTACACCTTC
cdr3_aa: CASSLETGGYTF

j_call: TRBJ2-1
clone_size: few
v_call: TRBV19
d_call: TRBD2
cdr3_nt: TGTGCCAGTAGTAGTCGAGCGGGAGGCGGCTACAATGAGCAGTTCTTC
cdr3_aa: CASSSRAGGGYNEQFF

j_call: TRBJ2-4
clone_size: -
v_call: TRBV7-9
d_call: -
cdr3_nt: TGTGCCAGCAGCCTTAGTATTTTAGGGTTAAACATTCAGTACTTC
cdr3_aa: CASSLSILGLNIQYF

j_call: TRBJ2-5
clone_size: -
v_call: TRBV28
d_call: -
cdr3_nt: TGTGCCAGCACCTCAGGGCTGGTTCAGCAGACCCAGTACTTC
cdr3_aa: CASTSGLVQQTQYF

j_call: TRBJ1-2
clone_size: -
v_call: TRBV6-1
d_call: -
cdr3_nt: TGTGCCAGCAGTGAATCCATAGACGGAAGGCCTTATGGCTACACCTTC
cdr3_aa: CASSESIDGRPYGYTF

j_call: TRBJ2-3
clone_size: -
v_call: TRBV28
d_call: -
cdr3_nt: TGTGCCAGCAGTTTAGAGAAGGGGGGATGGAGACCCACAGATACGCAGTATTTT
cdr3_aa: CASSLEKGGWRPTDTQYF

j_call: TRBJ2-1
clone_size: -
v_call: TRBV4-3
d_call: TRBD2
cdr3_nt: TGCGCCAGCAGCCCAAGGACTAGCGGCCTTACCTACAATGAGCAGTTCTTC
cdr3_aa: CASSPRTSGLTYNEQFF

j_call: TRBJ2-2
clone_size: -
v_call: TRBV11-3
d_call: TRBD2
cdr3_nt: TGTGCCAGCAGCCAACCCCCCGACAGCGGGGCCACCGGGGAGCTGTTTTTT
cdr3_aa: CASSQPPDSGATGELFF

j_call: TRBJ2-2
clone_size: few
v_call: TRBV19
d_call: -
cdr3_nt: TGTGCCAGTAATGGGGGGCGCGGCGGGGAGCTGTTTTTT
cdr3_aa: CASNGGRGGELFF

j_call: TRBJ1-1
clone_size: -
v_call: TRBV5-4
d_call: -
cdr3_nt: TGTGCCAGCAGCCTGGACTTGAACACTGAAGCTTTCTTT
cdr3_aa: CASSLDLNTEAFF

j_call: TRBJ2-7
clone_size: -
v_call: TRBV19
d_call: TRBD2
cdr3_nt: TGTGCCAGTAGTATTCTAAGCGGGAGTATCAACGAGCAGTACTTC
cdr3_aa: CASSILSGSINEQYF

j_call: TRBJ2-1
clone_size: few
v_call: TRBV21-1
d_call: -
cdr3_nt: TGTGCCAGCAGCAAAGCTTGGGGACTAGCGGGAAACAATGAGCAGTTCTTC
cdr3_aa: CASSKAWGLAGNNEQFF

j_call: TRBJ1-4
clone_size: -
v_call: TRBV7-9
d_call: TRBD1
cdr3_nt: TGTGCCAGCAGCTTATCGAGGACAGGGGCAAATGAAAAACTGTTTTTT
cdr3_aa: CASSLSRTGANEKLFF

j_call: TRBJ2-3
clone_size: -
v_call: TRBV5-5
d_call: -
cdr3_nt: TGTGCCAGCAGCTTGGTGGGTAGCGCTAGCTCCACAGATACGCAGTATTTT
cdr3_aa: CASSLVGSASSTDTQYF

j_call: TRBJ1-2
clone_size: -
v_call: TRBV2
d_call: TRBD1
cdr3_nt: TGTGCCAGCAGTGAAGGGCAGGGGGGTGGCTACACCTTC
cdr3_aa: CASSEGQGGGYTF

j_call: TRBJ1-2
clone_size: few
v_call: TRBV5-4
d_call: -
cdr3_nt: TGTGCCAGCAGCTTGTCCGGGATAACGTATGGCTACACCTTC
cdr3_aa: CASSLSGITYGYTF

j_call: TRBJ2-3
clone_size: once
v_call: TRBV18
d_call: -
cdr3_nt: TGTGCCAGCTCACCTAGCTACACTAGCACAGATACGCAGTATTTT
cdr3_aa: CASSPSYTSTDTQYF

j_call: TRBJ2-2
clone_size: -
v_call: TRBV4-1
d_call: -
cdr3_nt: TGCGCCAGCAGCCAAGGGTTACCTAGGGGGGGAGAGACCGGGGAGCTGTTTTTT
cdr3_aa: CASSQGLPRGGETGELFF

j_call: TRBJ2-1
clone_size: -
v_call: TRBV5-4
d_call: -
cdr3_nt: TGTGCCAGCAGCTTGGGGTTTTACAATGAGCAGTTCTTC
cdr3_aa: CASSLGFYNEQFF

j_call: TRBJ2-3
clone_size: -
v_call: TRBV30
d_call: -
cdr3_nt: TGTGCCTGGAGCCCACTAGGGCGGGCAGATACGCAGTATTTT
cdr3_aa: CAWSPLGRADTQYF

j_call: TRBJ2-1
clone_size: -
v_call: TRBV9
d_call: TRBD1
cdr3_nt: TGTGCCAGCAGCCCCTGGACAGGGAACCATGAGCAGTTCTTC
cdr3_aa: CASSPWTGNHEQFF

j_call: TRBJ2-7
clone_size: -
v_call: TRBV29-1
d_call: TRBD1
cdr3_nt: TGCAGCGTTGGAGAGACAGGGTTCGAGCAGTACTTC
cdr3_aa: CSVGETGFEQYF

j_call: TRBJ1-3
clone_size: -
v_call: TRBV29-1
d_call: TRBD1
cdr3_nt: TGCAGCGTACGACAGGGAGCCGGAAACACCATATATTTT
cdr3_aa: CSVRQGAGNTIYF

j_call: TRBJ2-7
clone_size: -
v_call: TRBV18
d_call: -
cdr3_nt: TGTGCCAGCTCACCGGGGCCCCTTCTGATCCGGGAGCAGTACTTC
cdr3_aa: CASSPGPLLIREQYF

j_call: TRBJ1-5
clone_size: -
v_call: TRBV27
d_call: -
cdr3_nt: TGTGCCAGCAGTTTATTGTCGGGGTATAGCAATCAGCCCCAGCATTTT
cdr3_aa: CASSLLSGYSNQPQHF

j_call: TRBJ2-5
clone_size: -
v_call: TRBV28
d_call: -
cdr3_nt: TGTGCCAGCACCCCGTGGGGGGACACCGAAGAGACCCAGTACTTC
cdr3_aa: CASTPWGDTEETQYF

j_call: TRBJ1-2
clone_size: -
v_call: TRBV5-4
d_call: -
cdr3_nt: TGTGCCAGCAGCCTGGAGGGAATCAACTATGGCTACACCTTC
cdr3_aa: CASSLEGINYGYTF

j_call: TRBJ1-5
clone_size: -
v_call: TRBV5-6
d_call: -
cdr3_nt: TGTGCCAGCAGTTCCGTGGGTTCCAATCAGCCCCAGCATTTT
cdr3_aa: CASSSVGSNQPQHF

j_call: TRBJ1-5
clone_size: -
v_call: TRBV5-1
d_call: -
cdr3_nt: TGCGCCAGCAGCTTGGAAACAGGGAACAATCAGCCCCAGCATTTT
cdr3_aa: CASSLETGNNQPQHF

j_call: TRBJ2-2
clone_size: -
v_call: TRBV29-1
d_call: -
cdr3_nt: TGCAGCGTTGAAAGAGACTCCGGGGAGCTGTTTTTT
cdr3_aa: CSVERDSGELFF

j_call: TRBJ2-1
clone_size: -
v_call: TRBV28
d_call: TRBD2
cdr3_nt: TGTGCCAGCAGTTTATCGGGGGGGCGAGGGTCCTACAATGAGCAGTTCTTC
cdr3_aa: CASSLSGGRGSYNEQFF

j_call: TRBJ2-3
clone_size: -
v_call: TRBV5-1
d_call: -
cdr3_nt: TGCGCCAGCAGCTTGGAGGTGGGCGCGGGGCCAGATACGCAGTATTTT
cdr3_aa: CASSLEVGAGPDTQYF

j_call: TRBJ1-2
clone_size: -
v_call: TRBV5-6
d_call: -
cdr3_nt: TGTGCCAGCAGTACGAACCTCCAGGACTATGGCTACACCTTC
cdr3_aa: CASSTNLQDYGYTF